This TCR beta chain was profiled in a study of cytomegalovirus exposure and HLA in healthy donors. Study outcomes and limitations: One variant, a missense change in DCLRE1C, was linked in a later analysis to TCR beta V- and J-gene trimming. In a later analysis, productive TCRs from donors in an Asian-associated ancestry cluster reportedly carried fewer N-insertions than the cohort mean.

Both 60 Vbeta primers and 13 Jbeta primers went into the PCR. Original processing methods: The authors later counted roughly 76 million unique TCR beta chains, 9.5 million to 13 million of them shared. Profiling relied on immunoSEQ multiplex PCR, and the TCRdb table lists in-frame clones only, not all of them. V, J and clone size are those of that table, while D and trimming were read from the DNA. Here the sample spans approximately 140,000 clones, just over 65% being singletons. The CDR3 contains 15 residues. In regard to this clone: What it binds is not known.

This clonotype was sampled from a woman aged 55-70 years in good health and CMV-seronegative. The sequenced sample was PBMCs. The chain employs TRBV21-1 and TRBJ1-5; the D call in the table, TRBD1, was not verified against the DNA. TRBV21-1 is a pseudogene locus. CDR3 in DNA: TGTGCCAGCAGCTCTTACGACAGCAACAATCAGCCCCAGCATTTT. Protein: CASSSYDSNNQPQHF.